The 31 T cell receptor beta chains presented below share a single source sample, sequenced in a study of OX40 agonist ivuxolimab in advanced cancers. Only in-frame clones appear in the TCRdb table, and some are missing; sequencing was by immunoSEQ multiplex PCR. The sample contains over 50,000 clones, approximately 82% of which appear only once. The input for sequencing was CD4+ or CD8+ T cells sorted from blood, taken in a trial of the OX40 agonist ivuxolimab. The receptors originated from an adult with an advanced solid tumor such as melanoma, head and neck, liver or kidney cancer.

The chain has TRBV2 and TRBJ1-2; D is possibly TRBD1 (5 bases). The germline V gene encodes CDR1 SNHLY and CDR2 FYNNEI. The V end lost 8 bases, the J end lost 2 bases, and 15 bases lay between the germline ends. This CDR3 region has 14 residues. This CDR3 is CASGRDPLNYGYTF. The CDR3 bases are TGTGCCAGCGGACGGGACCCCTTAAACTATGGCTACACCTTC.

This rearrangement joins TRBV7-8 to TRBJ2-6; 8 nucleotides line up with TRBD1. The germline V gene has CDR1 SGHVS and CDR2 FQNEAQ. The CDR3 is 17 residues long. Losses at the gene ends were 6 bases for V and 0 bases for J; bases not matched to a gene: 7. In DNA, the CDR3 is TGTGCCAGCAGTTGGGGACAGGCGTACTCTGGGGCCAACGTCCTGACTTTC. Protein: CASSWGQAYSGANVLTF.

The CDR3 protein is CASSSDSNQPQHF. DNA for the CDR3: TGTGCCAGCAGCTCGGACAGTAATCAGCCCCAGCATTTT. The chain recombines TRBV7-9 with TRBJ1-5; maybe TRBD1 (6 bases). Germline V gene data show CDR1 as SEHNR and CDR2 as FQNEAQ (reference sequence). The CDR3 sequence is 13 residues long. The V end lost 4 bases, the J end lost 4 bases, and 8 bases lay between the germline ends. The variable domain in full, with the rest retrieved from reference TRBV7-9 and TRBJ1-5, is DTGVSQNPRHKITKRGQNVTFRCDPISEHNRLYWYRQTLGQGPEFLTYFQNEAQLEKSRLLSDRFSAERPKGSFSTLEIQRTEQGDSAMYLCASSSDSNQPQHFGDGTRLSIL.

The chain has TRBV11-1 and TRBJ2-1; TRBD2 matches at 12 bases. The germline V gene has CDR1 SGHAT and CDR2 FQDESV (reference sequence). The CDR3 consists of 17 residues. The V gene end was trimmed by 5 bases and the J gene end by 4 bases; junction bases not matched to a gene: 9. DNA for the CDR3: TGTGCCAGCAGCGGCGACAAAGGACTAGCGGGATACAATGAGCAGTTCTTC. Encoded protein: CASSGDKGLAGYNEQFF. The full variable domain, completed using reference TRBV11-1 and TRBJ2-1, is EAEVAQSPRYKITEKSQAVAFWCDPISGHATLYWYRQILGQGPELLVQFQDESVVDDSQLPKDRFSAERLKGVDSTLKIQPAELGDSAMYLCASSGDKGLAGYNEQFFGPGTRLTVL.

V and J are TRBV7-2 and TRBJ2-3; the D is unclear. Trimming shortened V by 0 bases and J by 2 bases, and 6 bases separated the two germline ends. Germline-derived CDR1 and CDR2 are SGHTA and FQGNSA. The CDR3 runs to 14 residues. CDR3 residues: CASSLAIYTDTQYF. The CDR3 coding sequence is TGTGCCAGCAGCTTAGCGATTTACACAGATACGCAGTATTTT.

A few counts support this clone. The V gene is TRBV25-1, the J gene TRBJ2-7, with unresolved D. The germline gives CDR1 MGHDK, CDR2 SYGVNS. V was pared by 5 bases and J by 4 bases, with 12 bases between. The CDR3 is 13 residues long. The CDR3 here is CASSPQVGYEQYF. The CDR3 DNA reads TGTGCCAGCAGTCCCCAGGTCGGATACGAGCAGTACTTC.

This clone was picked up one time. J is TRBJ1-4 and V is TRBV5-4; D is uncertain. The CDR3 covers 13 residues. V was cut by 4 bases and J by 8 bases, with 12 bases left in between. CDR1 and CDR2 from the germline V gene are SGHNT and YYREEE (reference sequence). CDR3 region: CASSPTDNEKLFF. The DNA of the CDR3 is TGTGCCAGCAGCCCTACCGACAACGAAAAACTGTTTTTT.

This chain connects TRBV11-2 to TRBJ1-5, with D tentatively TRBD1 (5 bases). The CDR3 runs 15 residues. Germline CDR1 and CDR2: SGHAT and FQNNGV. V lost 2 bases, J lost 7 bases, and 15 bases lay in between. Written as DNA, the CDR3 is TGTGCCAGCAGCTTAAAGTGGGGGGGTACCCAGCCCCAGCATTTT. Amino acid sequence: CASSLKWGGTQPQHF.

The V call is TRBV5-4, the J call TRBJ2-3; D perhaps matches TRBD1 (6 bases). V lost 2 bases and J lost 1, with 14 bases in between. Germline loops: CDR1 SGHNT, CDR2 YYREEE (reference sequence). The CDR3 covers 16 residues. The CDR3 is CASSFEVGAGTDTQYF. The DNA of the CDR3 is TGTGCCAGCAGCTTTGAGGTGGGGGCTGGCACAGATACGCAGTATTTT.

The DNA for the CDR3 is TGCGCCAGCAGCGTCACCTTATCCGGGAGGAACTCCTACGAGCAGTACTTC. This encodes CASSVTLSGRNSYEQYF. The chain employs TRBV5-1 and TRBJ2-7; 7 bases match TRBD2. The CDR3 is 17 residues long. The trim removed 4 bases at V and 0 bases at J, leaving 13 bases unmatched. Germline V gives CDR1 SGHRS, CDR2 YFSETQ.

The V call is TRBV28, the J call TRBJ2-1; TRBD2 matches 11 bases. CDR1 is MDHEN, CDR2 SYDVKM, per germline. J gave up 2 bases and V 5 bases, and 14 bases lay outside the gene matches. CDR3 length equals 19 residues. The CDR3 reads CASSPSTSGTFSTYNEQFF. The CDR3 DNA reads TGTGCCAGCAGTCCCTCGACTAGCGGGACCTTTTCCACCTACAATGAGCAGTTCTTC.

This clone was detected a few times. The chain carries TRBV10-1 and TRBJ2-7; 10 bases fit TRBD2. The length of the CDR3 is 13 residues. Germline V gene sequence: CDR1 WNHNN, CDR2 SYGVQD (reference sequence). J gave up 7 bases and V 5 bases, and 5 bases lay outside the gene matches. The DNA for the CDR3 is TGCGCCAGCAGTAGGACTAGCGGTACGGAGCAGTACTTC. Translating gives CASSRTSGTEQYF.

The chain is built from TRBV5-4 and TRBJ1-2; D possibly corresponds to TRBD1 (5 bases). The V and J ends lost 4 bases and 5 bases respectively, with 12 bases between them. The CDR3 is 13 amino acids. Germline V lookup: CDR1 SGHNT, CDR2 YYREEE (reference sequence). For the CDR3, the DNA is TGTGCCAGCAGCCCACGGGACGCGTATGGCTACACCTTC. It encodes CASSPRDAYGYTF.

This chain links TRBV6-5 with TRBJ2-5; D is uncertain. Germline CDR1 MNHEY, CDR2 SVGAGI. CDR3 size: 14 residues. Trimming removed 0 bases from V and 4 bases from J, with 9 bases in between. This CDR3 is CASSYSRTSETQYF. The CDR3 bases are TGTGCCAGCAGTTACTCAAGGACCTCAGAGACCCAGTACTTC.

DNA for the CDR3: TGTGCCAGCAGCTCTCTAGCGGGGGTCTACAATGAGCAGTTCTTC. Amino acid sequence: CASSSLAGVYNEQFF. The chain couples TRBV7-9 to TRBJ2-1; 10 bases match TRBD2. V was pared by 4 bases and J by 3 bases, with 3 bases of the junction left unmatched. Per the germline V gene, CDR1 is SEHNR and CDR2 is FQNEAQ (reference sequence). The CDR3 loop spans 15 amino acids.

Comment on this clone: The junction departs from the called germline gene at one end, perhaps through a read error. J is TRBJ2-5 and V is TRBV29-1, with unresolved D. Germline assignment: CDR1 SQVTM and CDR2 ANQGSEA. The CDR3 totals 13 residues. CDR3 DNA sequence: TGCAGCGTTAAAGATGTTGACGGGGAGACCCAGTACTTC. The encoded protein is CSVKDVDGETQYF.

V and J are TRBV2 and TRBJ1-2; no reliable D call. Trimming removed 3 bases at V and 0 bases at J, with 2 bases between. The CDR3 has 12 amino acids. In germline, CDR1 is SNHLY, CDR2 FYNNEI. The CDR3 region is CASSDPNYGYTF. DNA of the CDR3: TGTGCCAGCAGTGACCCTAACTATGGCTACACCTTC.

Here the CDR3 reads CASRDAYRGRLPHEAFF. CDR3 in DNA: TGTGCCAGCAGGGACGCCTACAGGGGGCGCCTACCCCATGAAGCTTTCTTT. V is TRBV28 and J is TRBJ1-1, with 9 bases lining up with TRBD1. CDR1 and CDR2 (germline): MDHEN, SYDVKM. J gave up 7 bases and V 6 bases, and 18 bases lay outside the gene matches. The length of the CDR3 is 17 residues. The full variable domain, its missing parts supplied by reference TRBV28 and TRBJ1-1, is DVKVTQSSRYLVKRTGEKVFLECVQDMDHENMFWYRQDPGLGLRLIYFSYDVKMKEKGDIPEGYSVSREKKERFSLILESASTNQTSMYLCASRDAYRGRLPHEAFFGQGTRLTVV.

The chain recombines TRBV10-1 with TRBJ1-2, with 8 bases aligning to TRBD1. V dropped 2 bases and J dropped 0; count of bases not matched to a gene: 8. The CDR3 is 17 residues long. In germline, CDR1 is WNHNN, CDR2 SYGVQD (reference sequence). Here the CDR3 reads CASSELQTGAANYGYTF. For the CDR3, the DNA is TGCGCCAGCAGTGAGCTTCAGACAGGGGCGGCTAACTATGGCTACACCTTC.

This clone was seen a single time. The rearrangement uses TRBV5-4 and TRBJ2-5, with D tentatively TRBD2 (5 bases). This CDR3 comprises 15 residues. CDR1 SGHNT and CDR2 YYREEE come from the germline V gene (reference sequence). V lost 4 bases, J lost 1 base, and 14 bases lay in between. In DNA form, the CDR3 reads TGTGCCAGCAGCCGAGACGGGGAACCCCAAGAGACCCAGTACTTC. Residues: CASSRDGEPQETQYF.

This clone is a singleton in its sample. This chain uses TRBV6-1 with TRBJ1-1; D gene unclear. Germline V gives CDR1 MNHNS, CDR2 SASEGT. The CDR3 loop spans 13 amino acids. Between the trimmed V and J ends, which lost 7 bases and 0 bases, there was a span of 9 bases. DNA of the CDR3: TGTGCCAGCATACCCAGGTTGAACACTGAAGCTTTCTTT. This gives the protein CASIPRLNTEAFF.

Only a few counts were recorded for this clone. This sequence joins TRBV6-6 and TRBJ2-7; D is possibly TRBD2 (5 bases). This CDR3 is built from 15 residues. Germline assignment: CDR1 MNHNY and CDR2 SVGAGI (reference sequence). The ends were cut back, 6 bases at V and 5 bases at J, with 20 bases in the middle. CDR3 nucleotide sequence: TGTGCCAGCAGAGGGATTGTGAGGGCCGGGGACGAGCAGTACTTC. Protein product: CASRGIVRAGDEQYF.

This clone appeared a few times. V is TRBV28 and J is TRBJ2-3; 9 nucleotides line up with TRBD1. Germline CDR1 is MDHEN and CDR2 is SYDVKM. The CDR3 contains 15 residues. Trimming at V came to 2 bases and at J to 2 bases, leaving 2 bases not matched to a gene. CDR3 coding DNA: TGTGCCAGCAGTTTAGGACAGGGGATCACAGATACGCAGTATTTT. Protein: CASSLGQGITDTQYF.

This sequence joins TRBV29-1 and TRBJ2-5; D gene uncertain. Germline assignment: CDR1 SQVTM and CDR2 ANQGSEA. The V end lost 6 bases, the J end lost 4 bases, and 15 bases lay between the germline ends. CDR3 length: 13 residues. The CDR3 region has the DNA TGCAGCGTAGGTCCGTCGGGTGGAGAGACCCAGTACTTC. It encodes CSVGPSGGETQYF.

The chain combines TRBV30 with TRBJ2-1; 11 bases line up with TRBD2. This CDR3 has 14 amino acids. In germline, CDR1 is GTSNPN, CDR2 SVGIG (reference sequence). J gave up 4 bases and V 4 bases, and 3 bases lay outside the gene matches. The CDR3: CAWMTSGVYNEQFF. In DNA, the CDR3 is TGTGCCTGGATGACTAGCGGGGTTTACAATGAGCAGTTCTTC.

The V and J genes are TRBV11-2 and TRBJ1-1, with D perhaps matching TRBD1 (6 bases). The CDR3 runs 13 residues. Trimming left V 4 bases short and J 1 base short, with 7 bases between. Germline CDR1 and CDR2: SGHAT and FQNNGV. The CDR3 loop reads CASSSQGNTEAFF. The CDR3 bases are TGTGCCAGCAGCTCACAGGGGAACACTGAAGCTTTCTTT.

The J gene is TRBJ2-3, the V gene TRBV18, with D uncertain. CDR1 is KGHSH, CDR2 LQKENI, per germline. The CDR3 is 14 amino acids. Trimming cost V 3 bases and J 4 bases, with 11 bases left between them. The CDR3 loop reads CASSPVGIPDTQYF. The CDR3 nucleotides read TGTGCCAGCTCACCGGTGGGCATTCCAGATACGCAGTATTTT.

This chain connects TRBV7-2 to TRBJ2-7; D is unclear. Per germline, CDR1 SGHTA and CDR2 FQGNSA. Trimming stripped 5 bases from V and 7 bases from J, with 9 bases between. The CDR3 length is 11 residues. The CDR3 DNA reads TGTGCCAGCAGCCGCGACTCGGAGCAGTACTTC. This translates into CASSRDSEQYF. The variable domain in full, with the rest retrieved from reference TRBV7-2 and TRBJ2-7, is GAGVSQSPSNKVTEKGKDVELRCDPISGHTALYWYRQSLGQGLEFLIYFQGNSAPDKSGLPSDRFSAERTGGSVSTLTIQRTQQEDSAVYLCASSRDSEQYFGPGTRLTVT.

The rearrangement joins TRBV29-1 to TRBJ1-2, with D possibly being TRBD1 (5 bases). The CDR3 runs 11 residues. Germline V gene lookup returns CDR1 SQVTM and CDR2 ANQGSEA. Trimming cost V 7 bases and J 4 bases, with 10 bases left between them. The CDR3 region is CSAGDGYGYTF. For the CDR3, the DNA is TGCAGCGCCGGGGACGGCTATGGCTACACCTTC.

The CDR3 protein is CASSEGKETQYF. The CDR3 DNA reads TGTGCCAGCAGTGAAGGGAAGGAGACCCAGTACTTC. This chain uses TRBV6-1 with TRBJ2-5; D call uncertain. CDR3 length: 12 amino acids. Trimming took off 1 base at V and 5 bases at J, with 5 bases between the two ends. Germline V CDR1 and CDR2: MNHNS, SASEGT.

The table lists this clone with a count of one. V is TRBV7-2 and J is TRBJ1-1, with 7 positions matching TRBD1. The CDR3 is made up of 14 amino acids. The trim removed 4 bases at V and 6 bases at J, leaving 8 bases unmatched. From germline, CDR1 is SGHTA and CDR2 FQGNSA. The CDR3 nucleotides are TGTGCCAGCAGCTGGGCCGGACAGGACTCTGAAGCTTTCTTT. Translating gives CASSWAGQDSEAFF.